The clone carrying this TCR beta chain turned up a few times. Its antigen is unknown. The sample belongs to a study of CD8+CD57+ T cells in acquired aplastic anemia. Background on the study: Sorted CD4+ and CD8+ cells gave an average of about 3 ug of DNA.

Study-wide findings and caveats: Researchers reported that CD8+ Simpson's diversity was not significantly different in patients versus controls. Found in both controls and patients were twenty-nine CD8+ CDR3 sequences.

Profiles of TCR beta VDJ and CDR3 were generated from a genomic DNA template. TCRdb passed the reads through MiXCR, listing each CDR3 protein once. The data contain 200,000 or so distinct CDR3 sequences, roughly half of them singletons. Patients selected for sequencing had displayed CD8+CD57+ cell expansion by flow cytometry. All participating patients were living with severe acquired aplastic anemia. This TCR came from a human donor with aplastic anemia. Sample: sorted CD4+, CD8+, or CD8+CD57+ T cells (not recorded which) from PBMCs.

This chain's CDR3 is CASSDSQAEDEKLFF. CDR3 DNA sequence: TGTGCCAGCAGTGACTCACAGGCAGAGGATGAAAAACTGTTTTTT. The J gene is TRBJ1-4, the V gene TRBV25-1; maybe TRBD1 (5 bases). CDR3 length equals 15 residues. V was pared by 3 bases and J by 6 bases, with 14 bases between. Germline V gene lookup returns CDR1 MGHDK and CDR2 SYGVNS.